Many counts were recorded for the clone carrying this T cell receptor (beta chain). Its target is not known. The data stem from a study of T-cell reconstitution after alpha-beta-depleted transplantation in children. Trimming cost V 3 bases and J 6 bases; bases outside gene matches: 5. Germline V CDR1 and CDR2: KGHSH, LQKENI. The CDR3 has 14 residues. Unique molecular identifiers were incorporated when the TCRbeta library was constructed. TCRdb re-derived calls from the PCR reads in MiXCR, one entry per CDR3 protein. The sample yields 210,000 or so distinct CDR3 sequences, roughly a tenth seen once. Notes on the study in general: It was newly produced T cells that mostly accounted for T-cell counts and diversity one year after transplant. Reported findings indicate that, about two months after transplant, alpha-beta T cells came from several hundred expanded clones, which were derived from non-depleted graft cells.

The receptor's source is a child in the first two years of life with acute myeloid leukemia, due to receive a stem cell transplant. The sequencing used PBMCs, collected before TCRalphabeta/CD19-depleted stem cell transplant. The rearrangement links TRBV18 to TRBJ2-1; 7 bases are shared with TRBD2. The CDR3, as DNA: TGTGCCAGCTCACCCACCGGGGGGTCCAATGAGCAGTTCTTC. This codes for CASSPTGGSNEQFF.